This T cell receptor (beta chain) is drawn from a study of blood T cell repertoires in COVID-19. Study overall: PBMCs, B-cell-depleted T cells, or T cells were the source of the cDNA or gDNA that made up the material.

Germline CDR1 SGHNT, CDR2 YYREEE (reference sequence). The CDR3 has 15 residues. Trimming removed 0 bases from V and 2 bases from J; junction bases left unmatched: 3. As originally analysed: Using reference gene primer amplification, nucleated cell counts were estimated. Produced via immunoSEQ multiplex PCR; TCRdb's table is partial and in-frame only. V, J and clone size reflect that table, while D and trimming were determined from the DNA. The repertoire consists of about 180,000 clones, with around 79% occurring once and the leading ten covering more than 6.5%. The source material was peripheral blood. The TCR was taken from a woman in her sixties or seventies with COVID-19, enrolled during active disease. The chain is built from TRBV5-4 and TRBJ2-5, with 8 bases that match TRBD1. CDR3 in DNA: TGTGCCAGCAGCTTGGGGACAGGGAGGCAAGAGACCCAGTACTTC. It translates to CASSLGTGRQETQYF.